This T cell receptor beta chain was profiled in a study of blood T cell repertoires in COVID-19. Study-level background: The United States, Italy and Spain provided the acute and convalescent COVID-19 samples. In each case, the material was cDNA or gDNA derived from T cells, B-cell-depleted T cells, or PBMCs.

Germline V gives CDR1 MDHEN, CDR2 SYDVKM. The CDR3 extends over 13 amino acids. The V gene lost 5 bases and the J gene lost 6 bases, with 10 bases spanning the gap. Authors' methods: Using reference gene primer amplification, nucleated cell counts were estimated. Assay used: immunoSEQ multiplex PCR; TCRdb lists only in-frame clones, some missing. The V and J calls and the clone size are those of that table, but D and trimming were determined from the DNA. The sample holds under 250,000 clones, about 83% seen once. J is TRBJ2-2 and V is TRBV28; D remains ambiguous. The origin of this receptor is a woman aged 40 to 50 who had recovered from COVID-19. Material for sequencing was peripheral blood. In DNA form, the CDR3 reads TGTGCCAGCAGTCCCCGTCCGGCCGGGGAGCTGTTTTTT. Translating it yields CASSPRPAGELFF.